Shown below are 21 T cell receptor beta chains from a single sample sequenced in a study of blood T cell repertoires in COVID-19. Here immunoSEQ multiplex PCR was the method, and the copy in TCRdb shows in-frame clones only, minus some. The repertoire holds some 230,000 clones, 86% seen once, with approximately 2% in the top ten. The sequenced sample consisted of peripheral blood. These receptors all stem from a man aged 25-45 years who had recovered from COVID-19.

The V call is TRBV5-1, the J call TRBJ2-3, with D unresolved. Trimming cost V 2 bases and J 2 bases, with 6 bases left between them. Germline V gives CDR1 SGHRS, CDR2 YFSETQ. This CDR3 has 13 amino acids. The CDR3 DNA sequence: TGCGCCAGCAGCTTCACGGTCACAGATACGCAGTATTTT. Its protein is CASSFTVTDTQYF.

The genes are TRBV5-4 and TRBJ1-1; 7 bases map to TRBD1. J lost 7 bases, V lost 5 bases, and 8 bases had no gene match. Germline-derived CDR1 and CDR2 are SGHNT and YYREEE (reference sequence). The CDR3 is 13 residues long. CDR3 sequence reads: CASSRGQRVEAFF. The CDR3 nucleotides read TGTGCCAGCAGTAGGGGACAGCGGGTTGAAGCTTTCTTT.

In regard to this clone: Sequence at one end of the junction differs from germline and may be a read error. This sequence joins TRBV9 and TRBJ1-2; 7 nucleotides agree with TRBD1. The CDR3 totals 11 residues. Germline loops: CDR1 SGDLS, CDR2 YYNGEE. The CDR3 DNA reads TGTGCCAGCAGCGTAAGGGGACAGTGGAGCTTC. Amino acid sequence: CASSVRGQWSF.

The CDR3 coding sequence is TGCGCCAGCAGCCAAGCTCGGTCCGGTATCTACGAGCAGTACTTC. Its protein product is CASSQARSGIYEQYF. This chain connects TRBV4-1 to TRBJ2-7; D unresolved. CDR1 is MGHRA and CDR2 is YSYEKL in the germline V gene. This CDR3 spans 15 amino acids. V shed 1 base and J shed 3 bases, with 13 bases lying between them.

CDR3 residues: CASSVDSYNSPLHF. The CDR3 DNA is TGTGCCAGCAGCGTGGACAGTTATAATTCACCCCTCCACTTT. The V call is TRBV7-2, the J call TRBJ1-6, with D possibly being TRBD1 (6 bases). The CDR3 loop spans 14 amino acids. Trimming cost V 5 bases and J 4 bases, with 9 bases left between them. CDR1 SGHTA and CDR2 FQGNSA come from the germline V gene.

The chain links TRBV11-2 to TRBJ1-1; possibly TRBD1 for D (6 bases). The CDR3 extends over 14 amino acids. The V and J ends lost 5 bases and 4 bases respectively, with 14 bases between them. Germline V gene lookup returns CDR1 SGHAT and CDR2 FQNNGV. The CDR3 DNA reads as TGTGCCAGCAGCCCCCCTGACAGGTTCACTGAAGCTTTCTTT. This translates into CASSPPDRFTEAFF.

Here the CDR3 reads CAISRESSYNSPLHF. CDR3 in DNA: TGTGCCATCAGTCGGGAGAGCTCCTATAATTCACCCCTCCACTTT. This sequence joins TRBV10-3 and TRBJ1-6; D ambiguous. Germline assignment: CDR1 ENHRY and CDR2 SYGVKD. Between the trimmed V and J ends, which lost 5 bases and 0 bases, there was a span of 8 bases. The CDR3 runs to 15 residues.

The chain is built from TRBV6-2 or TRBV6-3 and TRBJ1-1; D remains ambiguous. Germline V lookup: CDR1 MNHEY, CDR2 SVGEGT. The CDR3 totals 15 residues. The ends were cut back, 2 bases at V and 1 base at J, with 11 bases in the middle. The CDR3: CASSYEGMGNTEAFF. Here the CDR3 DNA reads TGTGCCAGCAGTTACGAGGGAATGGGGAACACTGAAGCTTTCTTT.

The chain recombines TRBV7-9 with TRBJ2-2, with D uncertain. The V gene lost 1 base and the J gene lost 5 bases, with 5 bases spanning the gap. Germline values: CDR1 SEHNR, CDR2 FQNEAQ (reference sequence). The CDR3 is 13 residues long. The CDR3, as DNA: TGTGCCAGCAGCTTAGTGCGAACCGGGGAGCTGTTTTTT. It encodes CASSLVRTGELFF.

The chain carries TRBV30 and TRBJ2-7, with 7 nucleotides matching TRBD1. Looked up from germline, CDR1 is GTSNPN and CDR2 is SVGIG (reference sequence). This CDR3 has 17 amino acids. The V and J ends lost 3 bases and 3 bases, in that order; junction bases with no gene match: 17. CDR3 nucleotides: TGTGCCTGGAGGATGGGACCACCCACGAGGGGGCTCTACGAGCAGTACTTC. Its protein product is CAWRMGPPTRGLYEQYF.

The chain combines TRBV7-8 with TRBJ1-2; no clear D. Germline values: CDR1 SGHVS, CDR2 FQNEAQ. The CDR3 runs 13 residues. Trimming took off 2 bases at V and 4 bases at J, with 8 bases between the two ends. The CDR3 protein is CASSLLERYGYTF. CDR3 DNA sequence: TGTGCCAGCAGCTTACTAGAGCGCTATGGCTACACCTTC.

This chain connects TRBV12-3 or TRBV12-4 to TRBJ1-2, with 9 positions matching TRBD1. The CDR3 totals 13 residues. Trimming removed 8 bases from V and 6 bases from J; junction bases left unmatched: 7. CDR3 protein: CASVPTGGDGYTF. The CDR3 DNA sequence: TGTGCCAGCGTCCCTACAGGGGGCGATGGCTACACCTTC.

The chain recombines TRBV5-1 with TRBJ1-4, with D possibly being TRBD1 (5 bases). Germline loops: CDR1 SGHRS, CDR2 YFSETQ. V lost 4 bases, J lost 6 bases, and 16 bases lay in between. The CDR3 has 15 residues. CDR3 amino acids: CASSVEAGMDEKLFF. As DNA, the CDR3 is TGCGCCAGCAGCGTGGAGGCAGGGATGGATGAAAAACTGTTTTTT.

The sample holds a few counts of this clone. This sequence joins TRBV4-1 and TRBJ2-3; D gene uncertain. Germline CDR1 and CDR2: MGHRA and YSYEKL. Trimming took off 0 bases at V and 0 bases at J, with 10 bases between the two ends. The CDR3 has 16 residues. This CDR3 reads CASSQERGLSTDTQYF. In DNA, the CDR3 is TGCGCCAGCAGCCAAGAACGTGGGCTGAGCACAGATACGCAGTATTTT.

The CDR3 DNA sequence: TGTGCCAGTAGTACCCCCAGGGGACAGGGTGCGACCGGGGAGCTGTTTTTT. Encoded protein: CASSTPRGQGATGELFF. The rearrangement links TRBV19 to TRBJ2-2, with 9 positions matching TRBD1. The CDR3 has 17 residues. Germline trimming cut 4 bases from V and 5 bases from J; bases unmatched to any gene: 11. In germline, CDR1 is LNHDA, CDR2 SQIVND (reference sequence).

The chain is built from TRBV30 and TRBJ2-1; tentative D call: TRBD1 (6 bases). V lost 0 bases, J lost 4 bases, and 7 bases lay in between. This CDR3 has 13 amino acids. Germline V CDR1 and CDR2: GTSNPN, SVGIG (reference sequence). The CDR3 is CAWSVTGYNEQFF. The DNA of the CDR3 is TGTGCCTGGAGTGTAACAGGGTACAATGAGCAGTTCTTC. Full variable domain (rest looked up from reference TRBV30 and TRBJ2-1): SQTIHQWPATLVQPVGSPLSLECTVEGTSNPNLYWYRQAAGRGLQLLFYSVGIGQISSEVPQNLSASRPQDRQFILSSKKLLLSDSGFYLCAWSVTGYNEQFFGPGTRLTVL.

The chain couples TRBV30 to TRBJ2-7; 10 nucleotides line up with TRBD1. The CDR3 covers 18 residues. The trim removed 0 bases at V and 4 bases at J, leaving 15 bases unmatched. CDR1 GTSNPN and CDR2 SVGIG come from the germline V gene (reference sequence). Here the CDR3 DNA reads TGTGCCTGGAGTGTCGGGGACAGGGGCGAAATACCCGGGTACGAGCAGTACTTC. Its translation: CAWSVGDRGEIPGYEQYF.

This chain links TRBV11-2 with TRBJ1-1; no definite D call. Germline CDR1 SGHAT, CDR2 FQNNGV. The CDR3 covers 13 residues. The germline V and J ends were trimmed by 5 bases and 3 bases, with 10 bases remaining between them. In nucleotides, the CDR3 is TGTGCCAGCAGCCCGCTTCCAGACACTGAAGCTTTCTTT. Translation: CASSPLPDTEAFF.

As regards this clone: Mismatch with germline at one junction end may stem from a read error. V and J are TRBV4-3 and TRBJ1-2, with D possibly TRBD1 on 6 matching bases. The CDR3 length is 12 residues. Germline V lookup: CDR1 LGHNA, CDR2 YSLEER. The CDR3 region has the DNA TGCGCCAGCAGCCAAGACCAGGGGCGTTTAGCCTTC. Protein sequence: CASSQDQGRLAF.

This chain connects TRBV3-1 (or the pseudogene TRBV3-2) to TRBJ1-2; tentatively, D is TRBD1 (5 bases). Deletions cut 1 base from V and 7 bases from J, with 10 bases between. The CDR3 sequence is 13 residues long. CDR1 and CDR2 from the germline V gene are LGHDT and YNNKEL (reference sequence). CDR3 in DNA: TGTGCCAGCAGCCAAGTCAGGGATGGTGGCTACACCTTC. Protein product: CASSQVRDGGYTF.

The gene calls are TRBV9 and TRBJ1-2, with 7 bases identical to TRBD1. J gave up 2 bases and V 5 bases, and 6 bases lay outside the gene matches. From germline, CDR1 is SGDLS and CDR2 YYNGEE. This CDR3 region has 14 residues. This chain's CDR3 is CASSPQGSNYGYTF. CDR3 nucleotide sequence: TGTGCCAGCAGTCCACAGGGGTCCAACTATGGCTACACCTTC.